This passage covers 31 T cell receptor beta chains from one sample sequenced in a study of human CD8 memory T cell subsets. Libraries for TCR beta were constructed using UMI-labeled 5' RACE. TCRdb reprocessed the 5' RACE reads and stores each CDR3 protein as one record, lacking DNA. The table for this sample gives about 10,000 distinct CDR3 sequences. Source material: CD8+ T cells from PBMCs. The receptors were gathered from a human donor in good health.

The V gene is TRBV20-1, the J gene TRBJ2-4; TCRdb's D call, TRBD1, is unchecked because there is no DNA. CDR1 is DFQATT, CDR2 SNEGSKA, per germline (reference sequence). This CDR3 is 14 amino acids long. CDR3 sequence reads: CSAKGKLAKNIQYF.

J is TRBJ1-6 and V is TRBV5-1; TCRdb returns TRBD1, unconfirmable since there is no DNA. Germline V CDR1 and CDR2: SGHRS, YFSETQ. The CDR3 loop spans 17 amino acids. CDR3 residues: CASSSGRDRHYNSPLHF.

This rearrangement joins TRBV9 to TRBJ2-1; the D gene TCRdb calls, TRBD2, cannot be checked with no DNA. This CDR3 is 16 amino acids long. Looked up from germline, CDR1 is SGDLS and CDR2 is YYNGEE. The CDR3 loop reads CASRPTTSGEYNEQFF. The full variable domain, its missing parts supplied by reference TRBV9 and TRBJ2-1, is DSGVTQTPKHLITATGQRVTLRCSPRSGDLSVYWYQQSLDQGLQFLIQYYNGEERAKGNILERFSAQQFPDLHSELNLSSLELGDSALYFCASRPTTSGEYNEQFFGPGTRLTVL.

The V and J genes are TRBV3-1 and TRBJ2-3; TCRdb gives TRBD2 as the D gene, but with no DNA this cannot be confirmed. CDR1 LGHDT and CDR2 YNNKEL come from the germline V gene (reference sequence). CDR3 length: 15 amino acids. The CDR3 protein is CASSQVEGITDTQYF.

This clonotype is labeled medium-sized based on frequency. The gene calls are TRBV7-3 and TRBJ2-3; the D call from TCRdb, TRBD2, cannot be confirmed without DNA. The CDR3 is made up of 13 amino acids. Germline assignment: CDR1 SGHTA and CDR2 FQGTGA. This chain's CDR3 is CASSSLGTDTQYF.

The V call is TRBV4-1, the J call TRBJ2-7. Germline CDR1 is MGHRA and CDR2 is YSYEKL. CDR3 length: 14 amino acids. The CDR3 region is CASSQEYHSYEQYF.

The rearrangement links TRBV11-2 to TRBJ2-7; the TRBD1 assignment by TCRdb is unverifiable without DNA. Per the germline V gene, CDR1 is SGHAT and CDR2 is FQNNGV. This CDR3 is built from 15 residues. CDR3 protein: CASSLTGESSYEQYF.

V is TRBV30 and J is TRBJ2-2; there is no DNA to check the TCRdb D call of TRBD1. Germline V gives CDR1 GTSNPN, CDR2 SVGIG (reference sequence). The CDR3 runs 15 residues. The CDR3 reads CAWYSSTDNTGELFF.

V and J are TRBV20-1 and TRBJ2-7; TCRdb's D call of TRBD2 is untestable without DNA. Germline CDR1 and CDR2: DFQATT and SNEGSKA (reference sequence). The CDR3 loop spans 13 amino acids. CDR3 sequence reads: CSNKDLSSYEQYF.

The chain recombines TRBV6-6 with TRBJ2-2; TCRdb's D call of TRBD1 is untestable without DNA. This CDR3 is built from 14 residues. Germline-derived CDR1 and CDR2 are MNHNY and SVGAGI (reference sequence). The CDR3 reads CASSPHINTGELFF.

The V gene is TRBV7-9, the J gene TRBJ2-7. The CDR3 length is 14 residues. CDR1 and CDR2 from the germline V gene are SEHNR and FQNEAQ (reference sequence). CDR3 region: CASSTWTDSYEQYF.

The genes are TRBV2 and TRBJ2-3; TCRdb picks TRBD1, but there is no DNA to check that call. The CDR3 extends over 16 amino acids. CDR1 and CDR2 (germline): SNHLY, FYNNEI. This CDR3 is CASSELQGSYTDTQYF.

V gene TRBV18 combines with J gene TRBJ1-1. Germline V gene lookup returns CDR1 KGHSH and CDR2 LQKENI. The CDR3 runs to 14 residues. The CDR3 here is CASSESDGNTEAFF.

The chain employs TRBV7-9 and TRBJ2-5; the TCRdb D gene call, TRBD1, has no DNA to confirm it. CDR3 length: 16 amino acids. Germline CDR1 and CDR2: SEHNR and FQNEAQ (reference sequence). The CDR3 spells CASSPGQGGMRETQYF.

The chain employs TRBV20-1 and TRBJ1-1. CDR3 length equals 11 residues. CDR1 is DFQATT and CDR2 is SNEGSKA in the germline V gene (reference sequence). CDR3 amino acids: CSVDRNTEAFF.

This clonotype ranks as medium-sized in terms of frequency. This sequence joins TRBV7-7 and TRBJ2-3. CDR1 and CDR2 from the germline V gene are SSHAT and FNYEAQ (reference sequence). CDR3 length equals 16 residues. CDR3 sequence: CASSLGLTIRPDTQYF. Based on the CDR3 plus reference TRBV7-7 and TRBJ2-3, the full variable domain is GAGVSQSPRYKVTKRGQDVTLRCDPISSHATLYWYQQALGQGPEFLTYFNYEAQPDKSGLPSDRFSAERPEGSISTLTIQRTEQRDSAMYRCASSLGLTIRPDTQYFGPGTRLTVL.

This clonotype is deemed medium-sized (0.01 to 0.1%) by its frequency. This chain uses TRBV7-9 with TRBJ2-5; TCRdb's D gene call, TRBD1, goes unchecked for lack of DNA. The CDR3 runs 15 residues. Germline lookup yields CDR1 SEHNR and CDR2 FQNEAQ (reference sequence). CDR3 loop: CASIDGGGKKETQYF.

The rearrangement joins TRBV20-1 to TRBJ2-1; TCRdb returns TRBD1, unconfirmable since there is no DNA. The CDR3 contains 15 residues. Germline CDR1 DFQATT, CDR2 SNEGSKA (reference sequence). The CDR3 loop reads CSARDRGPDWSEQFF.

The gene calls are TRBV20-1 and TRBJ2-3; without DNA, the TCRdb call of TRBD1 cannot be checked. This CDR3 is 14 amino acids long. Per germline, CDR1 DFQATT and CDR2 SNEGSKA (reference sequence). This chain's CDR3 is CSARVVGEADTQYF.

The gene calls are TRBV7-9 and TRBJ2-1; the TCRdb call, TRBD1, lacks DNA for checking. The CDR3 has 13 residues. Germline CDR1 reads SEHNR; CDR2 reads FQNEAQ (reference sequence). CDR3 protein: CASSPTGRNEQFF.

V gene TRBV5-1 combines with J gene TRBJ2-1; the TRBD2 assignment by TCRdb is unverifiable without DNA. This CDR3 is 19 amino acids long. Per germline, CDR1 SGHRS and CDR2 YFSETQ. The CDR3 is CASSLAAREESGGGFEQFF.

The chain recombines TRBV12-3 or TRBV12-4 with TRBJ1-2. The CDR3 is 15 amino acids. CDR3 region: CASSLRYPENYGYTF.

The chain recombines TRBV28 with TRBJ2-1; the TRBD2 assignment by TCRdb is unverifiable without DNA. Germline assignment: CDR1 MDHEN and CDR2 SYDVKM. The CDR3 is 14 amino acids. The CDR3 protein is CASTSSGIIDEQFF. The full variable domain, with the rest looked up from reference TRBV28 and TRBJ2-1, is DVKVTQSSRYLVKRTGEKVFLECVQDMDHENMFWYRQDPGLGLRLIYFSYDVKMKEKGDIPEGYSVSREKKERFSLILESASTNQTSMYLCASTSSGIIDEQFFGPGTRLTVL.

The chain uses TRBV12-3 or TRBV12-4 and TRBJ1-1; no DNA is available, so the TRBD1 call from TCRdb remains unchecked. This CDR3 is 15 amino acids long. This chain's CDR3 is CASRTRTGPDTEAFF.

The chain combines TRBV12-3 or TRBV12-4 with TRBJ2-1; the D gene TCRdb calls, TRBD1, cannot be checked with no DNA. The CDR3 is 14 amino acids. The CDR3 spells CASRNLRGPNEQFF.

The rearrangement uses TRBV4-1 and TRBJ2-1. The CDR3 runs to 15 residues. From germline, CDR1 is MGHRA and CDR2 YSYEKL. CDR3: CASSTNPSSYNEQFF.

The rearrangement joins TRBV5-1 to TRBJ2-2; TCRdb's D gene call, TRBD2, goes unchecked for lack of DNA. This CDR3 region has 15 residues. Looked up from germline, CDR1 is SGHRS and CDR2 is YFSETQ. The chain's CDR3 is CASSWGGPDTGELFF.

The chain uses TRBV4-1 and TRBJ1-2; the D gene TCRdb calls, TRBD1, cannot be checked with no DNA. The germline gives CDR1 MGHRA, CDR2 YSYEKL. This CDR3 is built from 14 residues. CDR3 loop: CASSQDSRGDGYTF.

The CDR3 here is CAGSLRRDIWHEQFF. The gene calls are TRBV21-1 and TRBJ2-1; checking the TCRdb D call of TRBD1 is not possible without DNA. TRBV21-1 is designated a pseudogene. This CDR3 contains 15 residues.

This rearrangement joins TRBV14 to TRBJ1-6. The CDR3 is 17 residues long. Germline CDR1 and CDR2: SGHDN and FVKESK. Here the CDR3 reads CASSQDVRVSHISPLHF.

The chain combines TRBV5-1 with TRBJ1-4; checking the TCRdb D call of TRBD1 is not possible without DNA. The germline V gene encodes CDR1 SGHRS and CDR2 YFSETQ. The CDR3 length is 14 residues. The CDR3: CASRPGATNEKLFF.